The 24 T cell receptor beta chains below were found in one sample sequenced in a study of blood T cell repertoires in COVID-19. Produced via immunoSEQ multiplex PCR; TCRdb's table is partial and in-frame only. In the table there are roughly 190,000 clones, 86% of which are singletons. Sequencing was performed on PBMCs or T cells enriched from blood (not recorded which). All receptors derive from a woman in her thirties or forties in a cohort exposed to, infected with or recovered from COVID-19 (not recorded which).

The chain couples TRBV7-8 to TRBJ1-5; 9 bases line up with TRBD1. The CDR3 runs to 14 residues. Trimming cost V 3 bases and J 9 bases; bases outside gene matches: 6. CDR1 is SGHVS, CDR2 FQNEAQ, per germline. CDR3 coding DNA: TGTGCCAGCAGCTTGACAGGGGGAGGGGGGCCCCAGCATTTT. It is translated as CASSLTGGGGPQHF.

The rearrangement uses TRBV27 and TRBJ1-5; D unclear. The CDR3 runs 19 residues. Trimming left V 5 bases short and J 0 bases short, with 23 bases between. The germline V gene has CDR1 MNHEY and CDR2 SMNVEV (reference sequence). The CDR3 nucleotides are TGTGCCAGCAGTCCCTTCTCCCCTATGCTACGCGGTAGCAATCAGCCCCAGCATTTT. This translates into CASSPFSPMLRGSNQPQHF.

This chain links TRBV6-5 with TRBJ2-7; possible D gene TRBD1, 5 bases. CDR3 length: 13 amino acids. Germline V lookup: CDR1 MNHEY, CDR2 SVGAGI. Trimming removed 2 bases from V and 1 base from J, with 6 bases in between. The CDR3, as DNA: TGTGCCAGCAGTTACGCAGGGTCCTACGAGCAGTACTTC. This sequence encodes CASSYAGSYEQYF.

The chain carries TRBV4-2 and TRBJ2-2; TRBD2 is a possible D gene (5 bases). Deletions cut 6 bases from V and 6 bases from J, with 29 bases between. The germline CDR1 and CDR2 sequences are LGHNA and YNFKEQ. The CDR3 is made up of 19 amino acids. The CDR3 reads CASSLRGPAVDVEAGELFF. The CDR3 DNA reads as TGTGCCAGCAGTCTCCGTGGCCCAGCGGTTGATGTGGAGGCCGGGGAGCTGTTTTTT.

This clone showed up just a few times. The rearrangement links TRBV11-2 to TRBJ1-2; D possibly corresponds to TRBD1 (5 bases). The germline CDR1 and CDR2 sequences are SGHAT and FQNNGV. Deletions cut 0 bases from V and 1 base from J, with 12 bases between. This CDR3 region has 16 residues. CDR3 sequence: CASSLERGFLNYGYTF. The CDR3 nucleotides read TGTGCCAGCAGCTTAGAACGGGGGTTCCTTAACTATGGCTACACCTTC.

The gene calls are TRBV9 and TRBJ2-3; perhaps TRBD1 as D (5 bases). Trimming cost V 0 bases and J 5 bases, with 13 bases left between them. The CDR3 is 15 residues long. Germline loops: CDR1 SGDLS, CDR2 YYNGEE. As DNA, the CDR3 is TGTGCCAGCAGCGTAGAGGGGCAGCCTGGAGATACGCAGTATTTT. It is translated as CASSVEGQPGDTQYF.

This clone occurred once. V is TRBV5-1 and J is TRBJ2-7; 7 nucleotides align to TRBD2. This CDR3 comprises 13 residues. Germline V gene lookup returns CDR1 SGHRS and CDR2 YFSETQ. The ends lost 4 bases at V and 2 bases at J; junction bases unmatched: 3. CDR3 coding DNA: TGCGCCAGCAGCGGGACTAACACCTACGAGCAGTACTTC. This translates into CASSGTNTYEQYF.

CDR3 in amino acids: CASSQKDRGRGTEAFF. CDR3 nucleotides: TGCGCCAGCAGCCAAAAGGACAGGGGGCGCGGGACTGAAGCTTTCTTT. V gene TRBV4-3 combines with J gene TRBJ1-1; 11 bases map to TRBD1. The V gene's germline CDR1 is LGHNA and CDR2 YSLEER. This CDR3 region has 16 residues. V shed 2 bases, J shed 5 bases, and the junction held 7 bases outside the gene matches.

The chain has TRBV21-1 and TRBJ1-1; the D call of TRBD1 is as the table states it, not checked on the DNA. TRBV21-1 is designated a pseudogene. This CDR3 is built from 15 residues. CDR3 in DNA: TGTGCCAGCAGCAATACAGGGGGAATGAACACTGAAGCTTTCTTT. Translated: CASSNTGGMNTEAFF.

The genes are TRBV21-1 and TRBJ2-1; the tabulated D call, TRBD2, remains unverified against the DNA. TRBV21-1 is a pseudogene locus. This CDR3 is 18 amino acids long. CDR3 sequence: CASSKEGGGLESYNEQFF. CDR3 nucleotide sequence: TGTGCCAGCAGCAAAGAAGGGGGGGGTTTAGAATCCTACAATGAGCAGTTCTTC.

The V gene is TRBV29-1, the J gene TRBJ2-1; TRBD2 agrees at 8 bases. The CDR3 runs to 15 residues. The germline gives CDR1 SQVTM, CDR2 ANQGSEA. The trim removed 5 bases at V and 9 bases at J, leaving 15 bases unmatched. CDR3 loop: CSVKSGAGEASEQFF. The CDR3 DNA follows: TGCAGCGTTAAATCTGGAGCGGGAGAGGCAAGTGAGCAGTTCTTC.

The V gene is TRBV12-5, the J gene TRBJ2-5; no definite D call. Trimming left V 1 base short and J 2 bases short, with 5 bases between. The CDR3 contains 13 residues. CDR1 is LGHNT and CDR2 is FRNRAP in the germline V gene. CDR3 sequence reads: CASGLDSQETQYF. DNA of the CDR3: TGTGCTAGTGGTTTGGACAGTCAAGAGACCCAGTACTTC.

The J gene is TRBJ2-1, the V gene TRBV19; D may be TRBD1 (7 bases). The CDR3 is made up of 14 amino acids. The V end lost 4 bases, the J end lost 4 bases, and 11 bases lay between the germline ends. Germline lookup yields CDR1 LNHDA and CDR2 SQIVND (reference sequence). CDR3 DNA sequence: TGTGCCAGTAGTAACCAGGGGGGTTACAATGAGCAGTTCTTC. This gives the protein CASSNQGGYNEQFF.

The chain uses TRBV19 and TRBJ2-7, with D perhaps matching TRBD1 (6 bases). The CDR3 length is 15 residues. Germline values: CDR1 LNHDA, CDR2 SQIVND (reference sequence). The V end was cut by 2 bases, the J end by 5 bases, with 16 bases between. CDR3 sequence: CASSIQHRGFNEQYF. DNA of the CDR3: TGTGCCAGTAGTATACAACATAGGGGGTTCAACGAGCAGTACTTC.

The chain uses TRBV20-1 and TRBJ2-2; D ambiguous. The CDR3 sequence is 11 residues long. CDR1 is DFQATT, CDR2 SNEGSKA, per germline (reference sequence). Trimming shortened V by 2 bases and J by 7 bases, and 5 bases separated the two germline ends. The chain's CDR3 is CSARTVGELFF. CDR3 nucleotides: TGCAGTGCTAGAACGGTCGGGGAGCTGTTTTTT.

The chain recombines TRBV6-5 with TRBJ2-3, with D tentatively TRBD2 (6 bases). Between the trimmed V and J ends, which lost 0 bases and 2 bases, there was a span of 9 bases. CDR3 length: 15 residues. CDR1 is MNHEY, CDR2 SVGAGI, per germline. As DNA, the CDR3 is TGTGCCAGCAGTTACTCGGGACTCAACACAGATACGCAGTATTTT. Amino acids: CASSYSGLNTDTQYF.

This chain connects TRBV9 to TRBJ2-1, with D perhaps TRBD1 (5 bases). The CDR3 is 15 residues long. The germline gives CDR1 SGDLS, CDR2 YYNGEE. V was trimmed by 2 bases and J by 2 bases, leaving 11 bases between them. CDR3 sequence: CASSVSWGPYNEQFF. DNA for the CDR3: TGTGCCAGCAGCGTTTCGTGGGGCCCCTACAATGAGCAGTTCTTC. Complete variable domain (other parts from reference TRBV9 and TRBJ2-1): DSGVTQTPKHLITATGQRVTLRCSPRSGDLSVYWYQQSLDQGLQFLIQYYNGEERAKGNILERFSAQQFPDLHSELNLSSLELGDSALYFCASSVSWGPYNEQFFGPGTRLTVL.

This sequence joins TRBV27 and TRBJ1-1; D uncertain. CDR3 length: 16 amino acids. V dropped 3 bases and J dropped 0 bases, with 14 bases sitting between them. Germline lookup yields CDR1 MNHEY and CDR2 SMNVEV (reference sequence). The CDR3 spells CASSFLGVGMNTEAFF. The DNA for the CDR3 is TGTGCCAGCAGTTTTTTAGGTGTCGGGATGAACACTGAAGCTTTCTTT.

The V and J genes are TRBV6-6 and TRBJ2-5, with TRBD1 matching over 9 bases. With V trimmed by 6 bases and J by 4 bases, 9 bases remained unmatched. This CDR3 has 15 residues. CDR1 is MNHNY, CDR2 SVGAGI, per germline (reference sequence). In DNA form, the CDR3 reads TGTGCCAGCAGCCTTCGACAGGGGGTCATAGAGACCCAGTACTTC. Translation: CASSLRQGVIETQYF.

This clone was seen just once. The chain recombines TRBV6-1 with TRBJ2-3, with 12 bases that match TRBD2. The CDR3 is 18 residues long. V shed 0 bases, J shed 6 bases, and the junction held 10 bases outside the gene matches. Per the germline V gene, CDR1 is MNHNS and CDR2 is SASEGT. DNA for the CDR3: TGTGCCAGCAGTGAAGCCGATCTAGCGGGGGGGCCACCTGATACGCAGTATTTT. Its protein is CASSEADLAGGPPDTQYF.

This clone was detected only once. The chain has TRBV5-1 and TRBJ1-2, with D perhaps TRBD1 (6 bases). The CDR3 contains 14 residues. The germline V and J ends were trimmed by 5 bases and 7 bases, with 18 bases remaining between them. CDR1 and CDR2 from the germline V gene are SGHRS and YFSETQ. CDR3 DNA: TGCGCCAGCAGTGTAAACAGGGAGATATTTGGCTACACCTTC. It is translated as CASSVNREIFGYTF.

The chain links TRBV24-1 to TRBJ2-1; 10 positions match TRBD2. Losses at the gene ends were 4 bases for V and 8 bases for J; bases not matched to a gene: 13. The germline V gene encodes CDR1 KGHDR and CDR2 SFDVKD. The CDR3 runs 17 residues. This CDR3 reads CATSDRASGRLMDEQFF. The CDR3 DNA reads TGTGCCACCAGTGACCGGGCTAGCGGGAGACTCATGGATGAGCAGTTCTTC.

The V gene is TRBV4-1, the J gene TRBJ2-3; 9 positions agree with TRBD2. Germline-derived CDR1 and CDR2 are MGHRA and YSYEKL. The CDR3 has 16 amino acids. V lost 0 bases, J lost 5 bases, and 6 bases stayed unmatched. This CDR3 reads CASSQDQRGVIDTQYF. CDR3 bases: TGCGCCAGCAGCCAAGATCAGCGGGGGGTCATAGATACGCAGTATTTT.

V and J are TRBV4-2 and TRBJ1-2, with TRBD1 matching 9 bases. With V trimmed by 1 base and J by 3 bases, 3 bases remained unmatched. This CDR3 spans 15 amino acids. Germline V gene data show CDR1 as LGHNA and CDR2 as YNFKEQ. The CDR3 DNA reads TGTGCCAGCAGCCAAGTTCGGGACAGGGACTATGGCTACACCTTC. Translating gives CASSQVRDRDYGYTF.